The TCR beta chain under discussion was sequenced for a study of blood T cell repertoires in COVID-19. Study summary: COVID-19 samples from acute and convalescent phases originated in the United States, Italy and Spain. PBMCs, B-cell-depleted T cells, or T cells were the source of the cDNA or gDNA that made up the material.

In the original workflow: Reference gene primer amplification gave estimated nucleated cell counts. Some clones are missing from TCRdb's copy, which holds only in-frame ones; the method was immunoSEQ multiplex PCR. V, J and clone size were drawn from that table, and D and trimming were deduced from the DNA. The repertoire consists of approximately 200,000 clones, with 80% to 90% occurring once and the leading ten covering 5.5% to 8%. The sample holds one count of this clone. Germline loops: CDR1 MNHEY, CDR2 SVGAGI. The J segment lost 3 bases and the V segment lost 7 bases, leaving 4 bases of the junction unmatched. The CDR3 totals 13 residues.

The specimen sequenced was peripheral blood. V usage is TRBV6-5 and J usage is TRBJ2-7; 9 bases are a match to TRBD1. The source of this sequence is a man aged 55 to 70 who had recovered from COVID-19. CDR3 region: CASTKTGGYEQYF. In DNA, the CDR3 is TGTGCCAGCACAAAGACAGGGGGCTACGAGCAGTACTTC.